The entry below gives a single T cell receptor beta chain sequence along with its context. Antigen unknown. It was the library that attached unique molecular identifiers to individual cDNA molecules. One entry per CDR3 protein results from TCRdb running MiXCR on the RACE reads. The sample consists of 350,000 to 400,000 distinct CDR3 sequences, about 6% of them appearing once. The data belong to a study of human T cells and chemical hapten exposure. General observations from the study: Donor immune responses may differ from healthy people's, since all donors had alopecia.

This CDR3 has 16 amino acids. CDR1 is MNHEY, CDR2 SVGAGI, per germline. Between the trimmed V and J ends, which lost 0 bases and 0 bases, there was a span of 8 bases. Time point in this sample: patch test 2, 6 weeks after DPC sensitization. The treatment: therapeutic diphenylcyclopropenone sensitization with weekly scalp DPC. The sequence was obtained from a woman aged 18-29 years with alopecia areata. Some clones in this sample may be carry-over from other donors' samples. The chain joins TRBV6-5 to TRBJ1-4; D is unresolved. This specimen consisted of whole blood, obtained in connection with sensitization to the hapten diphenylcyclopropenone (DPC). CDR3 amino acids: CASSYSTGATNEKLFF. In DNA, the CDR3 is TGTGCCAGCAGTTACTCGACCGGTGCAACTAATGAAAAACTGTTTTTT.